The 23 T cell receptor beta chains given below trace back to one sample, sequenced in a study of cytomegalovirus exposure and HLA in healthy donors. PCR involved 60 Vbeta and 13 Jbeta primers. Generated by immunoSEQ multiplex PCR, the TCRdb table keeps only in-frame clones and is missing some. The sample lists around 180,000 clones; approximately 80% were seen once. Sequenced input: PBMCs. The receptors originated from a boy under 10 years old in good health and CMV-seronegative.

The V gene is TRBV5-1, the J gene TRBJ2-5, with TRBD2 matching over 10 bases. Trimming took 9 bases from V and 2 from J; bases not matched to a gene: 10. The V gene's germline CDR1 is SGHRS and CDR2 YFSETQ. The length of the CDR3 is 15 residues. DNA of the CDR3: TGCGCCACCTCAGAGCGGGGGGGCGGGCAAGAGACCCAGTACTTC. Its protein is CATSERGGGQETQYF.

The chain carries TRBV14 and TRBJ1-1; D gene ambiguous. Per germline, CDR1 SGHDN and CDR2 FVKESK. This CDR3 is 12 amino acids long. V lost 1 base, J lost 12 bases, and 12 bases lay in between. The chain's CDR3 is CASSQAGRITFF. Here the CDR3 DNA reads TGTGCCAGCAGCCAAGCAGGCAGGATAACTTTCTTT.

This clone was detected a few times. J is TRBJ1-1 and V is TRBV14; the D gene is possibly TRBD1 (6 bases). Germline loops: CDR1 SGHDN, CDR2 FVKESK. The CDR3 is made up of 16 amino acids. V was shortened by 1 base and J by 3 bases, with 15 bases between the two germline ends. CDR3 nucleotides: TGTGCCAGCAGCCAAGGGAGGTGGGGGCCGTACACTGAAGCTTTCTTT. Amino acids: CASSQGRWGPYTEAFF.

V and J are TRBV9 and TRBJ2-3, with 9 bases lining up with TRBD2. The J segment lost 5 bases and the V segment lost 1 base, leaving 2 bases of the junction unmatched. Germline V gene lookup returns CDR1 SGDLS and CDR2 YYNGEE. This CDR3 region has 14 residues. The CDR3, as DNA: TGTGCCAGCAGCGTATCTAGCGGGGAAGATACGCAGTATTTT. Amino acid sequence: CASSVSSGEDTQYF.

The genes are TRBV30 and TRBJ2-7, with D hard to call. V lost 0 bases, J lost 6 bases, and 12 bases lay in between. The CDR3 runs 13 residues. The germline gives CDR1 GTSNPN, CDR2 SVGIG (reference sequence). The chain's CDR3 is CAWSVSGLGEQYV. The CDR3 DNA is TGTGCCTGGAGTGTTTCCGGTTTGGGCGAGCAGTACGTC.

The chain links TRBV28 to TRBJ1-6; 8 bases are shared with TRBD1. The length of the CDR3 is 15 residues. Unmatched junction bases numbered 9, after V lost 4 bases and J lost 10 bases. CDR1 is MDHEN and CDR2 is SYDVKM in the germline V gene. CDR3 sequence (DNA): TGTGCCAGCAGTTCTGCCGGGACAGGACAATCACCCCTCCACTTT. Amino acid sequence: CASSSAGTGQSPLHF.

This clone was seen more than once but under ten times. The CDR3 coding sequence is TGTGCCAGCAGCCCGACTTCCAGGGTGAGGGAGCAGTACTTC. Translated, it gives CASSPTSRVREQYF. The rearrangement links TRBV9 to TRBJ2-7; D possibly corresponds to TRBD1 (5 bases). This CDR3 comprises 14 residues. The germline V and J ends were trimmed by 4 bases and 7 bases, with 18 bases remaining between them. Germline V gives CDR1 SGDLS, CDR2 YYNGEE.

J is TRBJ1-1 and V is TRBV4-2; 7 bases map to TRBD1. The CDR3 covers 15 residues. The V segment lost 4 bases and the J segment 1 base; nucleotides outside the gene matches: 6. Germline V gene data show CDR1 as LGHNA and CDR2 as YNFKEQ. CDR3 in DNA: TGTGCCAGCAGCCGAACGGGACAGCAGAACACTGAAGCTTTCTTT. This encodes CASSRTGQQNTEAFF.

The V call is TRBV5-1, the J call TRBJ1-1, with D uncertain. The length of the CDR3 is 13 residues. Germline V gene lookup returns CDR1 SGHRS and CDR2 YFSETQ. Trimming stripped 0 bases from V and 3 bases from J, with 6 bases between. This CDR3 is CASSLDADTEAFF. CDR3 in DNA: TGCGCCAGCAGCTTGGACGCAGACACTGAAGCTTTCTTT. Drawing the rest from reference TRBV5-1 and TRBJ1-1, the complete variable domain is KAGVTQTPRYLIKTRGQQVTLSCSPISGHRSVSWYQQTPGQGLQFLFEYFSETQRNKGNFPGRFSGRQFSNSRSEMNVSTLELGDSALYLCASSLDADTEAFFGQGTRLTVV.

Note on this clone: Other nucleotide sequences in the sample specify the same CDR3. The rearrangement uses TRBV5-4 and TRBJ2-5, with D possibly TRBD2 on 6 matching bases. The CDR3 runs to 13 residues. V lost 0 bases and J 5 bases, leaving 8 bases between the germline ends. CDR1 and CDR2 (germline): SGHNT, YYREEE (reference sequence). The chain's CDR3 is CASSLGGGETQYF. The DNA for the CDR3 is TGTGCCAGCAGCTTGGGTGGGGGGGAGACCCAGTACTTC.

The rearrangement links TRBV13 to TRBJ2-1; 13 bases map to TRBD2. The CDR3 is 17 amino acids. From germline, CDR1 is PRHDT and CDR2 FYEKMQ (reference sequence). V lost 5 bases and J lost 2; bases outside the gene matches: 6. The CDR3 region is CASSRTSGGAPYNEQFF. CDR3 bases: TGTGCCAGCAGCCGAACTAGCGGGGGGGCCCCCTACAATGAGCAGTTCTTC.

The chain is built from TRBV29-1 and TRBJ2-1; tentatively, D is TRBD1 (6 bases). The CDR3 runs 12 residues. The germline CDR1 and CDR2 sequences are SQVTM and ANQGSEA. Trimming shortened V by 5 bases and J by 6 bases, and 11 bases separated the two germline ends. CDR3 bases: TGCAGCGTTCTCGGACAGTCCAATGAGCAGTTCTTC. Amino acids: CSVLGQSNEQFF.

This chain links TRBV7-9 with TRBJ2-5, with D perhaps matching TRBD2 (6 bases). The V end was cut by 0 bases, the J end by 9 bases, with 14 bases between. The CDR3 extends over 14 amino acids. The germline CDR1 and CDR2 sequences are SEHNR and FQNEAQ (reference sequence). The CDR3 sequence: CASSLALPGEAQYF. The CDR3 region has the DNA TGTGCCAGCAGCTTAGCGCTCCCGGGAGAAGCCCAGTACTTC.

The chain couples TRBV19 to TRBJ2-3; D perhaps matches TRBD2 (5 bases). The CDR3 has 12 amino acids. Germline-derived CDR1 and CDR2 are LNHDA and SQIVND (reference sequence). Trimming stripped 7 bases from V and 6 bases from J, with 11 bases between. This CDR3 reads CASTSWEDTQYF. In DNA, the CDR3 is TGTGCCAGTACCAGCTGGGAGGATACGCAGTATTTT.

The chain recombines TRBV10-2 with TRBJ1-1; 9 bases are shared with TRBD1. The germline V gene encodes CDR1 WSHSY and CDR2 SAAADI. The CDR3 contains 13 residues. V gave up 6 bases and J gave up 7 bases; unmatched junction bases: 6. The CDR3 DNA sequence: TGCGCCAGCAGACAGGGGGCTCAAGGTGAAGCTTTCTTT. Encoded protein: CASRQGAQGEAFF.

CDR3 in DNA: TGTGCCAGCAGTTCAATATTAGCGGGAGTAGGTAATGAGCAGTTCTTC. It encodes CASSSILAGVGNEQFF. The chain recombines TRBV27 with TRBJ2-1; 9 nucleotides agree with TRBD2. CDR1 MNHEY and CDR2 SMNVEV come from the germline V gene (reference sequence). The CDR3 runs 16 residues. Trimming took 4 bases from V and 7 from J; bases not matched to a gene: 11.

The chain has TRBV6-5 and TRBJ2-1; possibly TRBD2 for D (5 bases). The V gene lost 6 bases and the J gene lost 7 bases, with 16 bases spanning the gap. Germline CDR1 and CDR2: MNHEY and SVGAGI. The CDR3 totals 14 residues. Here the CDR3 reads CASSSRLTKNEQFF. The CDR3 DNA reads as TGTGCCAGCAGCTCCAGATTGACTAAGAATGAGCAGTTCTTC.

The V gene is TRBV7-3, the J gene TRBJ1-4, with a weak D call TRBD1 (6 bases). Germline-derived CDR1 and CDR2 are SGHTA and FQGTGA. This CDR3 is 13 amino acids long. Trimming removed 5 bases at V and 8 bases at J, with 12 bases between. Written as DNA, the CDR3 is TGTGCCAGCAGCCTTTCGGACAGCGAAAAACTGTTTTTT. Amino acids: CASSLSDSEKLFF.

The chain is built from TRBV4-3 and TRBJ1-1, with a possible D match to TRBD1 (5 bases). The CDR3 is made up of 17 amino acids. The germline gives CDR1 LGHNA, CDR2 YSLEER. The germline V and J ends were trimmed by 0 bases and 2 bases, with 16 bases remaining between them. The CDR3 DNA reads TGCGCCAGCAGCCAAGAGGGGGGGGTGGTGGTAAACACTGAAGCTTTCTTT. Its translation: CASSQEGGVVVNTEAFF.

This rearrangement joins TRBV25-1 to TRBJ1-4; 8 nucleotides agree with TRBD1. Trimming at V came to 2 bases and at J to 8 bases, leaving 4 bases not matched to a gene. CDR3 size: 14 residues. In germline, CDR1 is MGHDK, CDR2 SYGVNS. The chain's CDR3 is CASSELTGVEKLFF. The CDR3 region has the DNA TGTGCCAGCAGTGAACTGACAGGGGTCGAAAAACTGTTTTTT.

The chain carries TRBV5-4 and TRBJ2-3, with D possibly being TRBD2 (5 bases). V shed 5 bases and J shed 0 bases, with 16 bases lying between them. This CDR3 contains 16 residues. Germline loops: CDR1 SGHNT, CDR2 YYREEE (reference sequence). The CDR3 spells CASRKNGESSTDTQYF. The DNA for the CDR3 is TGTGCCAGCAGAAAGAATGGGGAGTCTAGCACAGATACGCAGTATTTT.

The count of this clone is one. The rearrangement links TRBV27 to TRBJ2-1; TRBD2 matches at 10 bases. The V and J ends lost 6 bases and 8 bases, in that order; junction bases with no gene match: 13. The germline V gene encodes CDR1 MNHEY and CDR2 SMNVEV (reference sequence). CDR3 size: 16 residues. Here the CDR3 reads CASSLLELAGSDEQFF. In DNA, the CDR3 is TGTGCCAGCAGCTTGCTCGAACTAGCGGGATCCGATGAGCAGTTCTTC.

In its sample, this clone was seen once. V usage is TRBV7-8 and J usage is TRBJ1-2; D gene unclear. The V gene's germline CDR1 is SGHVS and CDR2 FQNEAQ. V was pared by 5 bases and J by 1 base, with 11 bases between. This CDR3 is 14 amino acids long. The chain's CDR3 is CASSPSYLNYGYTF. The CDR3 DNA is TGTGCCAGCAGCCCCTCCTATCTTAACTATGGCTACACCTTC. The whole variable domain, filled in from reference TRBV7-8 and TRBJ1-2, reads GAGVSQSPRYKVAKRGQDVALRCDPISGHVSLFWYQQALGQGPEFLTYFQNEAQLDKSGLPSDRFFAERPEGSVSTLKIQRTQQEDSAVYLCASSPSYLNYGYTFGSGTRLTVV.